This note documents a single TCR beta chain sequence. Its cognate antigen is unknown. The germline V gene has CDR1 MNHEY and CDR2 SMNVEV (reference sequence). This CDR3 is 14 amino acids long. Trimming left V 7 bases short and J 9 bases short, with 16 bases between. Some clones are missing from TCRdb's copy, which holds only in-frame ones; the method was immunoSEQ multiplex PCR. The sample holds around 160,000 clones, 80% to 90% seen once. This sample was included in a study of T cell responses to AZD1222 COVID-19 vaccine. Study information: The study pooled second doses at about 4 or about 12 weeks. Study-wide findings and caveats: Most donors were white British, females outnumbered males, and clonal diversity was possibly underestimated. Without day 14 samples, only post-peak T cell repertoires were studied. Spike-specific TCR repertoires showed rising breadth and depth after two AZD1222 doses.

The sequence was obtained from an adult in good health. This sample comprised peripheral blood, obtained on day 0 of AZD1222 vaccination. The genes are TRBV27 and TRBJ1-6, with D possibly being TRBD1 (6 bases). In DNA form, the CDR3 reads TGTGCCAGCACTCAATTACACAGGGTTTCACCCCTCCACTTT. Protein sequence: CASTQLHRVSPLHF.